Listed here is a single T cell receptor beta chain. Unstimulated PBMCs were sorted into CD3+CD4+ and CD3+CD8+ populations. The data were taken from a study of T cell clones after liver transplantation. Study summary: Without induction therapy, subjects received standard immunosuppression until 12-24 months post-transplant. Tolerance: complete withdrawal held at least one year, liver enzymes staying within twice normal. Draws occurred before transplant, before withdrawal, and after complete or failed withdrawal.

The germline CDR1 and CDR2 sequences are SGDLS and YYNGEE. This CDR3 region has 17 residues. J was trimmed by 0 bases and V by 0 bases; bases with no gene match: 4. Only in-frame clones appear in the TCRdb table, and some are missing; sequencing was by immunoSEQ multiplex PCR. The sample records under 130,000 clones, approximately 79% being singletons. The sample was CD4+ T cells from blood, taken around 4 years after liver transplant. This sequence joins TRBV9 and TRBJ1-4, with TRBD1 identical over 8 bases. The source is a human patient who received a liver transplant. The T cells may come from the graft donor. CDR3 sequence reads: CASSVEPGGPTNEKLFF. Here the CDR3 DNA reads TGTGCCAGCAGCGTAGAACCAGGGGGCCCAACTAATGAAAAACTGTTTTTT.